This note documents a single TCR beta chain sequence. Its antigen remains unknown. The germline V gene encodes CDR1 SGHVS and CDR2 FNYEAQ. The CDR3 covers 14 residues. Trimming cost V 5 bases and J 6 bases; bases outside gene matches: 9. This sample was included in a study of cytomegalovirus exposure and HLA in healthy donors. Study-level findings and limits: Researchers counted roughly 160 TCR beta chains as cytomegalovirus-associated.

PCR employed 60 Vbeta and 13 Jbeta primers. Data came from immunoSEQ multiplex PCR; TCRdb stores just in-frame clones and leaves some out. The sample contains about 54,000 clones, more than 65% of which appear only once. Sample: PBMCs. The receptor was isolated from a woman aged 18 to 35 in good health and CMV-seronegative. The chain carries TRBV7-6 and TRBJ1-1, with 7 bases matching TRBD1. CDR3 in amino acids: CASSPRTGWAEAFF. The CDR3 nucleotides are TGTGCCAGCAGCCCTAGGACAGGCTGGGCTGAAGCTTTCTTT.